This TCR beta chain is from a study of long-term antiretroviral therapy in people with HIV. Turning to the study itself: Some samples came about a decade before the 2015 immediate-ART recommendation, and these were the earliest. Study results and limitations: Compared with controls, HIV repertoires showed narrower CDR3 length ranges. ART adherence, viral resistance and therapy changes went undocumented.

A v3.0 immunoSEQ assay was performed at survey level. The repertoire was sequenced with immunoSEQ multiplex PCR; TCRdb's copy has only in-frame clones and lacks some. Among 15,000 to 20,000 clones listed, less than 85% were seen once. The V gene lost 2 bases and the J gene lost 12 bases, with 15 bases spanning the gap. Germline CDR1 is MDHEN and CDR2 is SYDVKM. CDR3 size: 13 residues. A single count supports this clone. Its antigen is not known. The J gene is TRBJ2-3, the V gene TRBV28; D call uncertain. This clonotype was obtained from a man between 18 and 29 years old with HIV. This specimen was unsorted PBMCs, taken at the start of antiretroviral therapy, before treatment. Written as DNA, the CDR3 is TGTGCCAGCAGTTTAGAACCGGCGGCCCCACAGTATTTT. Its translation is CASSLEPAAPQYF.